This entry concerns a single TCR beta chain. The antigen is unknown. This specimen comes from a study of cytomegalovirus exposure and HLA in healthy donors. Overall study results and limits: Three of the chains that were CMV-associated were confirmed in vitro to be specific for CMV antigens. Some V segments, including TRBV6-2 and TRBV6-3, were excluded as indistinguishable.

The primer mix had 60 Vbeta and 13 Jbeta primers. The protocol was immunoSEQ multiplex PCR, while the TCRdb copy is restricted to in-frame clones and leaves out a portion. The table has some 140,000 clones, 70% to 80% seen once. V dropped 1 base and J dropped 4 bases, with 5 bases sitting between them. This CDR3 comprises 12 residues. Germline CDR1 GTSNPN, CDR2 SVGIG (reference sequence). This chain connects TRBV30 to TRBJ1-3; D is unresolved. The TCR originated in a man younger than 40 in good health and CMV-seropositive. Sequenced input: PBMCs. This CDR3 reads CAWSGQGNTIYF. The CDR3 DNA is TGTGCCTGGAGTGGGCAAGGAAACACCATATATTTT.